This entry concerns a single TCR beta chain. V lost 3 bases to trimming and J lost 7 bases; unmatched junction nucleotides: 4. Looked up from germline, CDR1 is MDHEN and CDR2 is SYDVKM. The CDR3 is made up of 15 amino acids. Clones were read by immunoSEQ multiplex PCR, and TCRdb kept only the in-frame ones, dropping some. The table includes tens of thousands of clones, about four fifths detected once. This entry comes from a study of OX40 agonist ivuxolimab in advanced cancers. Study-level background: Ivuxolimab was delivered to patients intravenously every 2 weeks at doses spanning 0.01 to 10 mg/kg. Treatment received earlier with anti-PD-1, anti-PD-L1 or anti-CTLA-4 agents was allowed, and less than 45% had some.

Systemic immunosuppression or autoimmune disease history was grounds to exclude patients. Specimen: CD4+ or CD8+ T cells sorted from blood, collected in a trial of the OX40 agonist ivuxolimab. The source is an adult with an advanced solid tumor such as melanoma, head and neck, liver or kidney cancer. The V gene is TRBV28, the J gene TRBJ2-1; 12 positions agree with TRBD2. The CDR3 DNA is TGTGCCAGCAGTTTGACTAGCGGGGGTTGGAATGAGCAGTTCTTC. Its translation: CASSLTSGGWNEQFF.